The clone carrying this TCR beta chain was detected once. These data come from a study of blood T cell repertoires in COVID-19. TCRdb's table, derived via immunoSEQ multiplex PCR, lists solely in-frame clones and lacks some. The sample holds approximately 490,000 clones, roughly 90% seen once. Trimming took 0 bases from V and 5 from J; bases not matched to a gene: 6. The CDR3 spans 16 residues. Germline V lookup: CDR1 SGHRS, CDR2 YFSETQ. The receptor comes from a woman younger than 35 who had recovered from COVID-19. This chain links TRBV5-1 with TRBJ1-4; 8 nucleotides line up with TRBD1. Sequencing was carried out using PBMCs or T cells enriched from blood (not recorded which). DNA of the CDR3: TGCGCCAGCAGCTTGGGCCGGACAGGGTTCAATGAAAAACTGTTTTTT. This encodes CASSLGRTGFNEKLFF.